This T cell receptor beta chain emerged from a study of shared clonotypes between healthy human individuals. Execution of the assay was at deep level. The DNA input per sorted-subset replicate PCR was roughly 210 ng, corresponding to around 28,000 T cell genomes. Clones were sequenced by immunoSEQ multiplex PCR, and TCRdb holds only the in-frame ones, with some missing. Of roughly 1,500,000 clones in the sample, around 98.5% were seen once. Germline CDR1 is SNHLY and CDR2 is FYNNEI. The trim removed 6 bases at V and 8 bases at J, leaving 7 bases unmatched. The CDR3 is 15 amino acids. The specimen was naive CD4+ T cells sorted from blood. Stated subset: CD45RA+ positively selected. This TCR came from a man aged 25-45 years in good health. J is TRBJ2-1 and V is TRBV2, with 13 bases matching TRBD2. In DNA, the CDR3 is TGTGCCAGCAGGGGGACTAGCGGGAAGTTTCATGAGCAGTTCTTC. Translating it yields CASRGTSGKFHEQFF.